Each of the 30 T cell receptor beta chains below was sequenced from the same sample in a study of T cell responses to AZD1222 COVID-19 vaccine. The assay was immunoSEQ multiplex PCR, and TCRdb's table has in-frame clones only and misses some. The table has about 130,000 clones, roughly 88% seen once; the top ten hold roughly 4.4%. Sample: peripheral blood, taken on day 0 of MenACWY control vaccination. All receptors derive from an adult in good health.

The chain carries TRBV27 and TRBJ1-6; TRBD1 agrees at 7 bases. The CDR3 has 17 amino acids. Looked up from germline, CDR1 is MNHEY and CDR2 is SMNVEV (reference sequence). After removal of 5 bases from V and 4 bases from J, the junction contained 11 bases not matched to a gene. CDR3 coding DNA: TGTGCCAGCAGTCCTAGGGACAGTACCGTATATAATTCACCCCTCCACTTT. Its translation: CASSPRDSTVYNSPLHF.

Comment on this clone: No DNA is shown, since the ends of the CDR3 on it are uncertain; the CDR3 is the one TCRdb lists. The chain links TRBV15 to TRBJ2-1. The CDR3 contains 15 residues when both ends are counted. Germline V gene lookup returns CDR1 LNHNV and CDR2 YYDKDF (reference sequence). The CDR3 protein is CATSILVGSYNEQFF.

The chain carries TRBV19 and TRBJ2-1; a weak D match, TRBD1 (5 bases). V was pared by 3 bases and J by 9 bases, with 21 bases between. The CDR3 extends over 16 amino acids. Germline loops: CDR1 LNHDA, CDR2 SQIVND (reference sequence). Here the CDR3 DNA reads TGTGCCAGTAGTATGGGCCTGAAAGGGGATCCCCGTGAGCAGTTCTTC. Its translation is CASSMGLKGDPREQFF.

This rearrangement joins TRBV28 to TRBJ2-1; D gene uncertain. V was shortened by 6 bases and J by 8 bases, with 17 bases between the two germline ends. The CDR3 is 14 amino acids. Germline CDR1 is MDHEN and CDR2 is SYDVKM. DNA for the CDR3: TGTGCCAGCAGGGTGGTGGGCCCTGGGGATGAGCAGTTCTTC. It is translated as CASRVVGPGDEQFF.

J is TRBJ2-7 and V is TRBV5-4; 8 bases are shared with TRBD2. CDR3 length equals 16 residues. Germline assignment: CDR1 SGHNT and CDR2 YYREEE (reference sequence). V lost 3 bases, J lost 2 bases, and 10 bases stayed unmatched. The CDR3 loop is CASSSSSGFPPYEQYF. The CDR3 DNA is TGTGCCAGCAGCTCATCTAGCGGGTTCCCCCCCTACGAGCAGTACTTC.

This clone was counted a single time. The rearrangement uses TRBV10-2 and TRBJ1-4; tentative D call: TRBD1 (5 bases). The CDR3 is 13 residues long. V lost 4 bases to trimming and J lost 8 bases, with 11 bases between them. Germline V gene data show CDR1 as WSHSY and CDR2 as SAAADI. The CDR3 protein is CASSGGGPEKLFF. CDR3 in DNA: TGCGCCAGCAGTGGCGGGGGACCGGAAAAACTGTTTTTT.

In this sample, this clone turned up once. The chain uses TRBV28 and TRBJ2-7, with D unclear. Germline V lookup: CDR1 MDHEN, CDR2 SYDVKM. V gave up 4 bases and J gave up 2 bases, with 6 bases separating them. The CDR3 runs 12 residues. The CDR3 DNA reads as TGTGCCAGCAGTTCCGGACCCTACGAGCAGTACTTC. It encodes CASSSGPYEQYF.

V is TRBV14 and J is TRBJ2-5; D gene uncertain. This CDR3 has 14 residues. CDR1 SGHDN and CDR2 FVKESK come from the germline V gene. V lost 0 bases and J lost 5, with 10 bases in between. CDR3 DNA sequence: TGTGCCAGCAGCCAAGATCTCCCCACGGAGACCCAGTACTTC. It translates to CASSQDLPTETQYF.

The chain is built from TRBV6-5 and TRBJ1-2; TRBD1 matches at 7 bases. The germline gives CDR1 MNHEY, CDR2 SVGAGI. V shed 6 bases, J shed 4 bases, and the junction held 11 bases outside the gene matches. The CDR3 extends over 15 amino acids. As DNA, the CDR3 is TGTGCCAGCAGAATAGCAGGGGGAGACTTCTATGGCTACACCTTC. Its translation is CASRIAGGDFYGYTF.

J is TRBJ1-3 and V is TRBV7-8; weak D call: TRBD1 (5 bases). Trimming removed 5 bases from V and 0 bases from J, with 5 bases in between. The CDR3 runs to 13 residues. CDR1 SGHVS and CDR2 FQNEAQ come from the germline V gene. The CDR3 here is CASSQGSGNTIYF. The CDR3 DNA is TGTGCCAGCAGCCAGGGCTCTGGAAACACCATATATTTT.

Only a few counts were recorded for this clone. The CDR3, as DNA: TGTGCCAGTAGTATAGGGGTGGCGGGAGCCACCTACAATGAGCAGTTCTTC. This encodes CASSIGVAGATYNEQFF. The chain couples TRBV19 to TRBJ2-1; 7 bases map to TRBD2. Unmatched junction bases numbered 8, after V lost 1 base and J lost 2 bases. CDR3 length equals 17 residues. Germline V CDR1 and CDR2: LNHDA, SQIVND (reference sequence).

The genes are TRBV5-1 and TRBJ1-1, with TRBD1 as a possible D gene (6 bases). Trimming left V 1 base short and J 1 base short, with 11 bases between. Germline V gene data show CDR1 as SGHRS and CDR2 as YFSETQ. The CDR3 is made up of 15 amino acids. The CDR3 reads CASSLWGAGNTEAFF. DNA of the CDR3: TGCGCCAGCAGCTTGTGGGGGGCAGGGAACACTGAAGCTTTCTTT.

This chain links TRBV18 with TRBJ2-4; D may be TRBD1 or TRBD2 (6 bases each). Trimming stripped 5 bases from V and 4 bases from J, with 12 bases between. This CDR3 spans 14 amino acids. Germline V gives CDR1 KGHSH, CDR2 LQKENI. The DNA of the CDR3 is TGTGCCAGCTCAACCGTAGGGGGGAAAAACATTCAGTACTTC. It translates to CASSTVGGKNIQYF.

The V and J genes are TRBV21-1 and TRBJ2-2; the table's D call of TRBD2 was not tested on the DNA. TRBV21-1 is a pseudogene locus. This CDR3 has 13 amino acids. CDR3 region: CASSKCGAGELFF. The CDR3 nucleotides read TGTGCCAGCAGCAAATGCGGGGCCGGGGAGCTGTTTTTT.

The chain recombines TRBV4-1 with TRBJ2-1, with 7 bases matching TRBD1. This CDR3 has 16 residues. V trimming: 1 base; J trimming: 0 bases; junction bases outside the gene matches: 3. Germline values: CDR1 MGHRA, CDR2 YSYEKL. CDR3 residues: CASSQAGTVSYNEQFF. The CDR3 nucleotides are TGCGCCAGCAGCCAAGCCGGGACAGTCTCCTACAATGAGCAGTTCTTC.

The J gene is TRBJ2-7, the V gene TRBV6-2 or TRBV6-3, with D possibly TRBD2 on 6 matching bases. The CDR3 loop spans 17 amino acids. V gave up 0 bases and J gave up 0 bases, with 15 bases separating them. The germline V gene encodes CDR1 MNHEY and CDR2 SVGEGT. CDR3 DNA: TGTGCCAGCAGTTACTCACGGGGGACCACTATCTCCTACGAGCAGTACGTC. This codes for CASSYSRGTTISYEQYV.

This chain connects TRBV4-3 to TRBJ1-2; D is possibly TRBD1 (6 bases). Per the germline V gene, CDR1 is LGHNA and CDR2 is YSLEER. The CDR3 covers 16 residues. V lost 3 bases and J 3 bases, leaving 17 bases between the germline ends. As DNA, the CDR3 is TGCGCCAGCAGCCATTTACAGGGAGGGAATGACTATGGCTACACCTTC. Its translation: CASSHLQGGNDYGYTF.

V gene TRBV5-6 combines with J gene TRBJ2-3; D possibly corresponds to TRBD1 (5 bases). V lost 6 bases and J 1 base, leaving 9 bases between the germline ends. The CDR3 is 13 residues long. The germline V gene has CDR1 SGHDT and CDR2 YYEEEE. CDR3 DNA sequence: TGTGCCAGCAAATTACAGGGCACAGATACGCAGTATTTT. It yields the protein CASKLQGTDTQYF.

The chain combines TRBV18 with TRBJ2-1, with D possibly being TRBD1 (5 bases). The CDR3 runs to 17 residues. Between the trimmed V and J ends, which lost 2 bases and 2 bases, there was a span of 16 bases. Germline V gene lookup returns CDR1 KGHSH and CDR2 LQKENI. The CDR3 loop reads CASSPETVASPYNEQFF. CDR3 bases: TGTGCCAGCTCACCAGAGACAGTCGCCAGCCCCTACAATGAGCAGTTCTTC.

On this clone itself: The junction departs from germline at one end; a sequencing error may be responsible. The J gene is TRBJ2-5, the V gene TRBV10-3, with a possible D match to TRBD1 (5 bases). The CDR3 runs 15 residues. CDR1 and CDR2 (germline): ENHRY, SYGVKD. The CDR3 DNA reads as TGTGCCATCGGTGACGGTTCCAGGGACCAAGAGACCCAGTACTTC. Its protein product is CAIGDGSRDQETQYF.

V gene TRBV6-5 combines with J gene TRBJ2-7; 8 nucleotides agree with TRBD1. The V segment lost 0 bases and the J segment 3 bases; nucleotides outside the gene matches: 4. The CDR3 is made up of 15 amino acids. From germline, CDR1 is MNHEY and CDR2 SVGAGI. The CDR3, as DNA: TGTGCCAGCAGTTACTCCGGGACAGGACGCTACGAGCAGTACTTC. It translates to CASSYSGTGRYEQYF.

The chain uses TRBV11-3 and TRBJ2-2, with D maybe TRBD1 (6 bases). CDR1 is SGHNT and CDR2 is YENEEA in the germline V gene. V was shortened by 0 bases and J by 4 bases, with 9 bases between the two germline ends. CDR3 length: 15 amino acids. The CDR3 here is CASSLEARGTGELFF. CDR3 coding DNA: TGTGCCAGCAGCTTAGAGGCCAGGGGCACCGGGGAGCTGTTTTTT.

This clone was observed a single time. V usage is TRBV24-1 and J usage is TRBJ2-1; D possibly corresponds to TRBD2 (5 bases). CDR3 size: 12 residues. V was pared by 10 bases and J by 7 bases, with 13 bases between. Per the germline V gene, CDR1 is KGHDR and CDR2 is SFDVKD. The CDR3 sequence: CATGRWENEQFF. The CDR3 coding sequence is TGTGCCACAGGGAGATGGGAGAATGAGCAGTTCTTC.

V and J are TRBV19 and TRBJ1-1; weak D call: TRBD1 (5 bases). V was shortened by 1 base and J by 9 bases, with 15 bases between the two germline ends. The CDR3 is 14 amino acids. The germline gives CDR1 LNHDA, CDR2 SQIVND (reference sequence). The CDR3 protein is CASSIARDGRKAFF. For the CDR3, the DNA is TGTGCCAGTAGTATAGCCCGGGACGGAAGAAAAGCTTTCTTT.

The chain's CDR3 is CASSQDPRQYEQYF. The DNA of the CDR3 is TGTGCCAGCAGCCAAGATCCCCGGCAGTACGAGCAGTACTTC. V usage is TRBV3-1 (or the pseudogene TRBV3-2) and J usage is TRBJ2-7; D is undetermined. V gave up 0 bases and J gave up 4 bases, with 10 bases separating them. The germline gives CDR1 LGHDT, CDR2 YNNKEL (reference sequence). The CDR3 loop spans 14 amino acids.

The chain couples TRBV15 to TRBJ1-6, with a tentative D call TRBD1 (6 bases). This CDR3 region has 15 residues. Germline V gene sequence: CDR1 LNHNV, CDR2 YYDKDF (reference sequence). Trimming removed 0 bases from V and 6 bases from J, with 9 bases in between. CDR3 region: CATSRDRGVNSPLHF. CDR3 in DNA: TGTGCCACCAGCAGAGATAGGGGGGTTAATTCACCCCTCCACTTT.

J is TRBJ2-7 and V is TRBV5-5; the D gene is possibly TRBD2 (6 bases). The CDR3 has 15 residues. V lost 0 bases and J 6 bases, leaving 16 bases between the germline ends. Germline V CDR1 and CDR2: SGHKS, YYEKEE (reference sequence). CDR3 DNA sequence: TGTGCCAGCAGCTTGGATGGACGGGACGGGGGCGAGCAGTACTTC. It specifies CASSLDGRDGGEQYF.

The J gene is TRBJ2-7, the V gene TRBV7-9; the match to TRBD2 covers 7 bases. The CDR3 consists of 14 residues. V gave up 5 bases and J gave up 5 bases; unmatched junction bases: 9. Germline V gene data show CDR1 as SEHNR and CDR2 as FQNEAQ (reference sequence). CDR3 sequence: CASSRSSGLDEQYF. The CDR3, as DNA: TGTGCCAGCAGCCGGAGTAGCGGACTAGACGAGCAGTACTTC.

V gene TRBV27 combines with J gene TRBJ2-2; D possibly corresponds to TRBD1 (6 bases). With 9 bases removed from V and 0 bases from J, the gap between germline ends came to 11 bases. CDR1 MNHEY and CDR2 SMNVEV come from the germline V gene (reference sequence). CDR3 size: 14 residues. The CDR3 DNA is TGTGCCAGTACGACAGGACCGAACACCGGGGAGCTGTTTTTT. It specifies CASTTGPNTGELFF.

This chain joins TRBV29-1 and TRBJ2-3; D is undetermined. Germline V CDR1 and CDR2: SQVTM, ANQGSEA. This CDR3 has 11 amino acids. Trimming cost V 2 bases and J 7 bases, with 7 bases left between them. CDR3 coding DNA: TGCAGCGTTGAAAGTCGTAATACGCAGTATTTT. It translates to CSVESRNTQYF.